This TCR beta chain was documented in a study of blood T cell repertoires in COVID-19. Study context: Acute and convalescent COVID-19 samples came from the United States, Italy and Spain. Nucleic acid was either cDNA or gDNA, and it came from T cells, B-cell-depleted T cells, or PBMCs.

Trimming pared 5 bases from V and 0 bases from J, leaving 10 bases between. In germline, CDR1 is SEHNR, CDR2 FQNEAQ (reference sequence). CDR3 length: 15 residues. In the study's own analysis: Amplification from reference gene primers served as the basis for estimated nucleated cell counts. Some clones are missing from TCRdb's copy, which holds only in-frame ones; the method was immunoSEQ multiplex PCR. Clonal size and the V and J genes are those of that table, whereas D and trimming came from the DNA. The sample includes around 60,000 clones, roughly 88% of them seen just once. The sequenced material came from peripheral blood. This chain uses TRBV7-9 with TRBJ2-2, with D unresolved. The sequence was collected from a man between 70 and 80 years old with acute or convalescent COVID-19. CDR3 amino acids: CASSPRTTNTGELFF. CDR3 DNA: TGTGCCAGCAGCCCCAGAACTACGAACACCGGGGAGCTGTTTTTT.